Presented here are 10 T cell receptor beta chains from one specimen sequenced in a study of CXCR3-negative and CXCR3-positive naive CD8 T cells (dated by TCRdb to the late 2010s). Beyond this particular receptor, the publication reports: Compared with CXCR3-negative naive cells, CXCR3-positive naive cells had TRB CDR3s with higher hydrophobicity (lower Kidera factor 4), lower energy, and higher strength and volume indices.

Sequencing took place on a NextSeq 550. The Human TCR Profiling Kit (MiLaboratory) was used to make UMI-labeled 5' RACE TRB cDNA libraries. TCRdb reprocessed the reads and assigns one entry to each CDR3 protein sequence, leaving out DNA. The sample's table covers 130,000 to 150,000 distinct CDR3 sequences. About 0.27% of the sample belongs to the ten largest clones. The antigens these receptors bind are not known. The sample consisted of naive CXCR3+ CD8+ T cells from blood. The cell subset or site label corresponds to: CD45RO-CCR7+CD27+CD95- naive CD8+ T cells expressing CXCR3 (TNR3+). The receptors were sampled from a human donor in good health. Some clones in this sample may be carry-over from other donors' samples.

The chain is built from TRBV21-1 and TRBJ1-1; TCRdb outputs TRBD1, but without DNA this stays unchecked. TRBV21-1 is tagged as a pseudogene. The CDR3 is 16 residues long. The CDR3 region is CASSKVYKGVNTEAFF.

The chain employs TRBV6-5 and TRBJ2-7; as DNA is missing, the TRBD1 call by TCRdb cannot be tested. This CDR3 is 12 amino acids long. Looked up from germline, CDR1 is MNHEY and CDR2 is SVGAGI. The CDR3 region is CASSYDRDEQYF.

The V call is TRBV7-2, the J call TRBJ2-5; TCRdb lists TRBD1, though no DNA is available to test this call. Germline CDR1 reads SGHTA; CDR2 reads FQGNSA. The CDR3 sequence is 16 residues long. This CDR3 reads CASSPRVATSQETQYF.

The V and J genes are TRBV12-3 or TRBV12-4 and TRBJ1-1; TCRdb's D gene call, TRBD1, goes unchecked for lack of DNA. The CDR3 sequence is 13 residues long. The CDR3 loop is CASRGGGGTEAFF.

The CDR3 loop reads CASSLRDPQNIQYF. The chain combines TRBV7-9 with TRBJ2-4; the D gene TCRdb calls, TRBD1, cannot be checked with no DNA. Germline V CDR1 and CDR2: SEHNR, FQNEAQ (reference sequence). This CDR3 contains 14 residues.

V and J are TRBV27 and TRBJ2-5; absent DNA, TCRdb's TRBD1 call cannot be checked. This CDR3 comprises 13 residues. The germline gives CDR1 MNHEY, CDR2 SMNVEV (reference sequence). CDR3 region: CASSYGTKETQYF.

The chain recombines TRBV15 with TRBJ1-1; the TCRdb call, TRBD1, lacks DNA for checking. The CDR3 length is 16 residues. The V gene's germline CDR1 is LNHNV and CDR2 YYDKDF (reference sequence). The CDR3 is CATSSRSGGLNTEAFF.

The chain links TRBV4-1 to TRBJ1-1; there is no DNA to check the TCRdb D call of TRBD1. This CDR3 has 14 amino acids. Germline V gene data show CDR1 as MGHRA and CDR2 as YSYEKL. The CDR3 protein is CASSRQDGKGEAFF.

The rearrangement links TRBV18 to TRBJ2-7; the TCRdb D gene call, TRBD1, has no DNA to confirm it. This CDR3 has 16 amino acids. CDR1 KGHSH and CDR2 LQKENI come from the germline V gene. CDR3 sequence reads: CASSPQSGTGFDEQYF.

The chain uses TRBV30 and TRBJ2-7; TCRdb's D gene call, TRBD1, goes unchecked for lack of DNA. CDR1 and CDR2 from the germline V gene are GTSNPN and SVGIG (reference sequence). The CDR3 covers 14 residues. The CDR3 loop is CAWTSGAGEHEQYF. Together with reference TRBV30 and TRBJ2-7, the CDR3 gives the full variable domain: SQTIHQWPATLVQPVGSPLSLECTVEGTSNPNLYWYRQAAGRGLQLLFYSVGIGQISSEVPQNLSASRPQDRQFILSSKKLLLSDSGFYLCAWTSGAGEHEQYFGPGTRLTVT.